Listed below are T cell receptor beta chains from one sample, sequenced in a study of blood T cell repertoires in COVID-19. The repertoire was sequenced with immunoSEQ multiplex PCR; TCRdb's copy has only in-frame clones and lacks some. The sample includes roughly 70,000 clones, around 90% seen only once; the top ten take about 1.4%. The specimen sequenced was peripheral blood. Receptor source: a human donor in a cohort sampled during active COVID-19. Both conserved end residues are part of each CDR3. Each record gives: clone size, J gene, V gene, D gene, CDR3 protein, CDR3 DNA. A D gene is named only where the DNA matches it firmly. Rows give clone size only sometimes, using once, few, many, or a class for an expanded clone.

clone size: .
J gene: TRBJ2-2
V gene: TRBV3-1/TRBV3-2
D gene: .
CDR3 protein: CASSQGAPTGELFF
CDR3 DNA: TGTGCCAGCAGCCAAGGCGCCCCGACCGGGGAGCTGTTTTTT

clone size: .
J gene: TRBJ1-4
V gene: TRBV11-1
D gene: .
CDR3 protein: CASSLAASEGHGEKLFF
CDR3 DNA: TGTGCCAGCAGCTTAGCAGCGTCGGAGGGTCATGGTGAAAAACTGTTTTTT

clone size: .
J gene: TRBJ2-3
V gene: TRBV11-2
D gene: .
CDR3 protein: CASSFTQADTQYF
CDR3 DNA: TGTGCCAGCAGCTTTACTCAAGCAGATACGCAGTATTTT

clone size: .
J gene: TRBJ1-2
V gene: TRBV10-2
D gene: .
CDR3 protein: CASSEERVYGYTF
CDR3 DNA: TGCGCCAGCAGTGAGGAGAGGGTCTATGGCTACACCTTC

clone size: .
J gene: TRBJ2-7
V gene: TRBV7-2
D gene: TRBD1
CDR3 protein: CASSSQQGASYEQYF
CDR3 DNA: TGTGCCAGCAGCTCCCAACAGGGGGCCTCCTACGAGCAGTACTTC

clone size: .
J gene: TRBJ1-2
V gene: TRBV10-3
D gene: TRBD1
CDR3 protein: CAISESGTGQRYTF
CDR3 DNA: TGTGCCATCAGTGAGTCCGGGACAGGACAGCGCTACACCTTC

clone size: .
J gene: TRBJ2-2
V gene: TRBV7-6
D gene: .
CDR3 protein: CASSLQPGNTGELFF
CDR3 DNA: TGTGCCAGCAGCTTACAACCCGGGAACACCGGGGAGCTGTTTTTT

clone size: .
J gene: TRBJ2-3
V gene: TRBV3-1/TRBV3-2
D gene: TRBD1
CDR3 protein: CASSQPGQFGTDTQYF
CDR3 DNA: TGTGCCAGCAGCCAACCGGGACAGTTTGGAACAGATACGCAGTATTTT

clone size: .
J gene: TRBJ1-5
V gene: TRBV7-2
D gene: .
CDR3 protein: CASSTQTNQPQHF
CDR3 DNA: TGTGCCAGCAGCACCCAGACAAATCAGCCCCAGCATTTT

clone size: .
J gene: TRBJ2-7
V gene: TRBV25-1
D gene: TRBD2
CDR3 protein: CASSPGLEQYF
CDR3 DNA: TGTGCCAGCAGTCCGGGACTAGAGCAGTACTTC

clone size: .
J gene: TRBJ1-3
V gene: TRBV6-6
D gene: .
CDR3 protein: CASSYSAGQGNTIYF
CDR3 DNA: TGTGCCAGCAGTTACTCGGCAGGGCAAGGAAACACCATATATTTT

clone size: .
J gene: TRBJ2-5
V gene: TRBV20-1
D gene: .
CDR3 protein: CSAESQETQYF
CDR3 DNA: TGCAGTGCTGAGAGTCAAGAGACCCAGTACTTC

clone size: .
J gene: TRBJ2-5
V gene: TRBV6-8
D gene: .
CDR3 protein: CASKGRKTQYF
CDR3 DNA: TGTGCCAGCAAGGGGCGGAAGACCCAGTACTTC

clone size: once
J gene: TRBJ2-1
V gene: TRBV9
D gene: TRBD1
CDR3 protein: CASSALGQAYNEQFF
CDR3 DNA: TGTGCCAGCAGCGCCTTAGGACAGGCTTACAATGAGCAGTTCTTC

clone size: .
J gene: TRBJ1-6
V gene: TRBV27
D gene: .
CDR3 protein: CASSSIHEPYNSPLHF
CDR3 DNA: TGTGCCAGCAGTTCCATTCACGAGCCCTATAATTCACCCCTCCACTTT

clone size: .
J gene: TRBJ2-5
V gene: TRBV10-3
D gene: TRBD1
CDR3 protein: CAISPTFTDREQTQYF
CDR3 DNA: TGTGCCATCAGTCCCACCTTCACCGACAGGGAACAGACCCAGTACTTC

clone size: once
J gene: TRBJ1-6
V gene: TRBV5-6
D gene: .
CDR3 protein: CASSSNRDSPLHF
CDR3 DNA: TGTGCCAGCAGCTCCAACAGGGATTCACCCCTCCACTTT

clone size: .
J gene: TRBJ2-3
V gene: TRBV28
D gene: .
CDR3 protein: CASSLSGDTQYF
CDR3 DNA: TGTGCCAGCAGTTTATCCGGAGATACGCAGTATTTT

clone size: .
J gene: TRBJ1-1
V gene: TRBV12-3/TRBV12-4
D gene: .
CDR3 protein: CASRRGGATEAFF
CDR3 DNA: TGTGCCAGCAGGAGGGGGGGGGCAACTGAAGCTTTCTTT

clone size: .
J gene: TRBJ1-5
V gene: TRBV10-3
D gene: TRBD1
CDR3 protein: CAISATGSGGNQPQHF
CDR3 DNA: TGTGCCATCAGTGCGACAGGGTCGGGGGGCAATCAGCCCCAGCATTTT